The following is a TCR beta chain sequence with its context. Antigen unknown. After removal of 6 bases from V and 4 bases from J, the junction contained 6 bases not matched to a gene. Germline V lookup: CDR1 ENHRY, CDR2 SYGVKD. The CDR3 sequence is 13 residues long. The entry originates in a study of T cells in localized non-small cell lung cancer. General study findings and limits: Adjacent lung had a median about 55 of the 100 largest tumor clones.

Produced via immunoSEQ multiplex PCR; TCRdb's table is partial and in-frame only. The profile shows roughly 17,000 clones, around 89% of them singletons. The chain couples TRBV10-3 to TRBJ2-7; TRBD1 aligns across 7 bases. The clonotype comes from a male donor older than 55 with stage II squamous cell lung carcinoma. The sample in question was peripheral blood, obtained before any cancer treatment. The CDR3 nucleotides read TGTGCCATCAGGTCCGGGACAGATTACGAGCAGTACTTC. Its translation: CAIRSGTDYEQYF.